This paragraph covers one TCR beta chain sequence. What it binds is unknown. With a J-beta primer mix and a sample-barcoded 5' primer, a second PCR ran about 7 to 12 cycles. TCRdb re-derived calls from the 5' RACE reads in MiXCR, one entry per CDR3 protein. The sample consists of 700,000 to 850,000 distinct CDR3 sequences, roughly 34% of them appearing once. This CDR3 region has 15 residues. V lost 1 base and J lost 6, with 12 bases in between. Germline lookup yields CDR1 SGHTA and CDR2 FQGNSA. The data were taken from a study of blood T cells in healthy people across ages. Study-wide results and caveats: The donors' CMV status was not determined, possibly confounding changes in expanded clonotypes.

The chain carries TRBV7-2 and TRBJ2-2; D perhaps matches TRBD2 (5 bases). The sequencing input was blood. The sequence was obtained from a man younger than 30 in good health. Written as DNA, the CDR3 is TGTGCCAGCAGCTTAGTAGGGCTAGCCTCCGGGGAGCTGTTTTTT. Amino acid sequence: CASSLVGLASGELFF.